These 12 T cell receptor beta chains came from one sample sequenced in a study of shared clonotypes between healthy human individuals. Terminally differentiated effector memory CD45RA+ cells were left out of the naive CD8 fraction, which was CD45RO-negative and positively selected for CCR7. Profiled with immunoSEQ multiplex PCR; TCRdb holds only in-frame clones, not every one. The sample shows more than 600,000 clones, around 92% of them seen only once. Sequenced sample: naive CD8+ T cells sorted from blood. The receptors here all came from a man aged 25 to 45 in good health.

Note on this clone: This same CDR3 is encoded by further DNA sequences in the sample. The chain combines TRBV28 with TRBJ2-1; D not certain. This CDR3 spans 10 amino acids. The germline V gene has CDR1 MDHEN and CDR2 SYDVKM. The V end was cut by 6 bases, the J end by 7 bases, with 4 bases between. The CDR3 sequence: CASSLNEQFF. CDR3 bases: TGTGCCAGCAGCTTAAATGAGCAGTTCTTC.

A remark on this clone: Other nucleotide sequences in the sample specify the same CDR3. This chain links TRBV10-2 with TRBJ2-7; D is uncertain. Germline values: CDR1 WSHSY, CDR2 SAAADI. The germline V and J ends were trimmed by 1 base and 3 bases, with 1 base remaining between them. This CDR3 has 11 amino acids. The CDR3 DNA reads TGCGCCAGCAGTGAGTACTACGAGCAGTACTTC. Translation gives CASSEYYEQYF.

The V gene is TRBV7-2, the J gene TRBJ2-3, with TRBD1 matching 9 bases. J gave up 3 bases and V 6 bases, and 10 bases lay outside the gene matches. Germline V gene sequence: CDR1 SGHTA, CDR2 FQGNSA. The length of the CDR3 is 16 residues. The CDR3 sequence is CASRTEQGAKTDTQYF. The CDR3 nucleotides read TGTGCCAGCAGGACCGAACAGGGGGCCAAAACAGATACGCAGTATTTT.

The chain joins TRBV14 to TRBJ2-7, with 11 bases lining up with TRBD1. Unmatched junction bases numbered 5, after V lost 5 bases and J lost 2 bases. CDR3 length: 15 residues. Per germline, CDR1 SGHDN and CDR2 FVKESK. The CDR3 here is CASSAPGQGAYEQYF. CDR3 nucleotide sequence: TGTGCCAGCAGCGCTCCGGGACAGGGGGCCTACGAGCAGTACTTC.

The chain joins TRBV7-9 to TRBJ1-5; a possible D gene is TRBD1 (6 bases). Per germline, CDR1 SEHNR and CDR2 FQNEAQ (reference sequence). The CDR3 sequence is 12 residues long. Trimming pared 7 bases from V and 4 bases from J, leaving 8 bases between. DNA for the CDR3: TGTGCCAGCACCACAGGGAATCAGCCCCAGCATTTT. Its translation: CASTTGNQPQHF.

The rearrangement uses TRBV7-2 and TRBJ2-7, with TRBD1 matching 8 bases. CDR3 size: 15 residues. CDR1 is SGHTA, CDR2 FQGNSA, per germline. Germline trimming cut 0 bases from V and 4 bases from J; bases unmatched to any gene: 5. The CDR3 spells CASSLAQGAPYEQYF. The DNA of the CDR3 is TGTGCCAGCAGCTTAGCTCAGGGGGCTCCTTACGAGCAGTACTTC.

This rearrangement joins TRBV4-1 to TRBJ2-3; D uncertain. The V end lost 5 bases, the J end lost 5 bases, and 11 bases lay between the germline ends. The germline gives CDR1 MGHRA, CDR2 YSYEKL. The CDR3 totals 13 residues. The CDR3 sequence: CASSVGFGDTQYF. The CDR3 DNA reads TGCGCCAGCAGCGTGGGGTTTGGAGATACGCAGTATTTT.

The chain carries TRBV18 and TRBJ2-3; 8 bases line up with TRBD2. Germline V gene sequence: CDR1 KGHSH, CDR2 LQKENI. The CDR3 is 16 residues long. The junction had 7 bases not matched to a gene; V was cut back by 0 bases and J by 5 bases. In DNA form, the CDR3 reads TGTGCCAGCTCACCACCACCGGGGGGGCTCTTAGATACGCAGTATTTT. It specifies CASSPPPGGLLDTQYF.

V gene TRBV9 combines with J gene TRBJ1-2; D gene ambiguous. The V gene's germline CDR1 is SGDLS and CDR2 YYNGEE. The length of the CDR3 is 13 residues. The V end lost 0 bases, the J end lost 8 bases, and 11 bases lay between the germline ends. The CDR3 protein is CASSVDGEPGYTF. The CDR3 DNA sequence: TGTGCCAGCAGCGTAGACGGAGAACCAGGCTACACCTTC.

This rearrangement joins TRBV29-1 to TRBJ2-1, with 7 bases lining up with TRBD2. The CDR3 has 13 residues. The trim removed 7 bases at V and 6 bases at J, leaving 9 bases unmatched. Germline loops: CDR1 SQVTM, CDR2 ANQGSEA. The chain's CDR3 is CSAQRESTNEQFF. The CDR3 DNA reads as TGCAGCGCTCAGCGGGAATCTACCAATGAGCAGTTCTTC.

The chain uses TRBV27 and TRBJ2-3; 12 bases align to TRBD2. Germline V gives CDR1 MNHEY, CDR2 SMNVEV (reference sequence). V was clipped by 5 bases and J by 5 bases; unmatched bases: 8. This CDR3 contains 16 residues. CDR3 sequence reads: CASSPRLAGDRDTQYF. The CDR3 bases are TGTGCCAGCAGTCCCCGACTAGCGGGAGATAGAGATACGCAGTATTTT.

This rearrangement joins TRBV7-9 to TRBJ2-1, with 7 bases identical to TRBD1. Germline CDR1 SEHNR, CDR2 FQNEAQ (reference sequence). The CDR3 sequence is 14 residues long. The ends lost 5 bases at V and 8 bases at J; junction bases unmatched: 9. CDR3 amino acids: CASSPNRGLHEQFF. The CDR3, as DNA: TGTGCCAGCAGCCCTAACAGGGGATTGCATGAGCAGTTCTTC. The entire variable domain, with the rest obtained from reference TRBV7-9 and TRBJ2-1, is as follows: DTGVSQNPRHKITKRGQNVTFRCDPISEHNRLYWYRQTLGQGPEFLTYFQNEAQLEKSRLLSDRFSAERPKGSFSTLEIQRTEQGDSAMYLCASSPNRGLHEQFFGPGTRLTVL.